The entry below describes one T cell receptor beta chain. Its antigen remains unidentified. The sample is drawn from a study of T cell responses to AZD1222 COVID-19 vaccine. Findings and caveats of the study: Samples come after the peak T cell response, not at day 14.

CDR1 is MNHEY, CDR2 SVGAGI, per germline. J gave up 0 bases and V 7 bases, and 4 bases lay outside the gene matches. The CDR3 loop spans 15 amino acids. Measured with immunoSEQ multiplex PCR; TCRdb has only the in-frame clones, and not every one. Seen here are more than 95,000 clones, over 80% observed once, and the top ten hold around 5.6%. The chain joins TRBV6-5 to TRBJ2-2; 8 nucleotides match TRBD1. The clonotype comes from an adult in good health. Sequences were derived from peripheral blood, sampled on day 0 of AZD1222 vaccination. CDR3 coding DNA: TGTGCCAGCAACGGACAGGGCTCGAACACCGGGGAGCTGTTTTTT. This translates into CASNGQGSNTGELFF.